This TCR beta chain originates from a study of blood T cell repertoires in COVID-19 (dated by TCRdb to 2018 to 2021). About the study as a whole: Samples covering the acute and convalescent phases of COVID-19 were provided by collaborators in the United States, Italy and Spain. The prospective study material was composed of cDNA or gDNA derived from T cells, B-cell-depleted T cells, or PBMCs. Subjects who had been exposed to COVID-19, were actively infected with it, or had recovered from it provided the deeply sampled blood TCRbeta repertoires that made up the dataset. The repertoires were released in a freely available public database meant as a resource for research on the immune response to SARS-CoV-2. Samples were obtained from the ongoing ImmuneRACE study (first 160 participants) and from approximately 1,200 subjects provided by 6 global collaborators. Sample metadata almost always included a de-identified subject ID, COVID-19 status, age in years and sex. Where available, HLA class I and class II types were taken from metadata supplied by the sample provider and were not determined by assay-based typing. Overall study results and their limits: The amount of clinical and demographic metadata varied by source and participant and was provided uncurated.

This clone came up once. It lacks a known antigen. No base qualities exist here, and no much larger clone lies one base off it. The CDR3 starts with the cysteine, ends with the phenylalanine, and has 17 residues. Of the read, only the CDR3 DNA is kept; its 51 bases are in frame from base 1. Trimming accounts for 2 bases at V and 7 bases at J, while the number of junction bases matched to no gene is 11. CDR1 KGHDR and CDR2 SFDVKD were looked up in the germline V gene. TCRbeta CDR3 regions were amplified from genomic DNA using the immunoSEQ Assay, a bias-controlled multiplex PCR. Per the original workflow: Within the assay, amplification of reference gene primers was used to estimate how many nucleated cells each sample contained. To quantify the absolute abundance of each unique TCRbeta CDR3 rearrangement, sequence reads were collapsed and filtered. For each sample, productive Simpson clonality was calculated by taking the square root of Simpson's diversity index across productive rearrangements. Sourced from immuneACCESS, this table was stored by TCRdb with only in-frame sequences that have V and J called. A share of the clones is absent; for the studies checked, an unresolved V gene accounts for under half, and the remainder has no known explanation. The V and J calls and the clone size are those of that table, but D and trimming were determined from the DNA. This sample has roughly 350,000 clones in its table, and around 85% of those were observed once. The top ten constitute roughly 3.7% of the sample.

The collaborating institutions used their own protocols to collect whole blood in K2EDTA tubes. For TCRbeta analysis, collaborator samples were shipped as frozen whole blood, as isolated PBMCs, or as DNA extracted from either sample type. Sequencing input: peripheral blood. The sequence came from a woman under 30 with acute or convalescent COVID-19. The receptor chain draws on TRBV24-1 and TRBJ2-1; 9 bases in between match TRBD2. The CDR3 reads CATSDSHAGGPGNEQFF. The base sequence is TGTGCCACCAGTGATTCCCATGCGGGAGGGCCGGGTAATGAGCAGTTCTTC.